The T cell receptor (beta chain) described here comes from a study of Graves' ophthalmopathy and Graves' hyperthyroidism. RNA served as the template for amplifying TCR beta CDR3 regions. An initial RT-PCR round employing HTBI primers preceded a second-round multiplex PCR. TCRdb called the multiplex PCR reads again in MiXCR, with one record for every CDR3 protein. The data hold 900,000 to 1,200,000 distinct CDR3 sequences, with about 38% observed a single time. V was pared by 4 bases and J by 5 bases, with 12 bases of the junction left unmatched. Germline-derived CDR1 and CDR2 are SGHTA and FQGNSA. The CDR3 runs to 16 residues. Remarks on this clonotype: Its antigen is not identified.

Study outcomes and limitations: Sensitivity reached roughly 70% and specificity 72.22% when the model predicted ophthalmopathy progression.

The chain has TRBV7-2 and TRBJ2-5, with 8 positions matching TRBD2. Material: peripheral blood or thyroid tissue (not recorded which). The TCR originated in an adult man with Graves' hyperthyroidism. The CDR3 here is CASSSAGAGNGETQYF. The CDR3 DNA reads as TGTGCCAGCAGCTCAGCGGGAGCTGGAAATGGGGAGACCCAGTACTTC.